The rows below give T cell receptor beta chains drawn from one sample of a study of spatial heterogeneity in lung cancer. TCRdb analysed the 5' RACE reads with MiXCR anew, one entry per CDR3 protein. Among over 15,000 distinct CDR3 sequences listed, around 5% were seen once. The specimen comprised lung tumor tissue, sampled at surgery. The receptors stem from a female donor with early-stage non-small cell lung cancer. Both conserved end residues are part of each CDR3. A D gene is named only where the DNA matches it firmly. Clone size, where shown, is once, few, many, or a class for clones that have expanded.

TRBJ1-1 | TRBV11-2 | . | . | TGTGCCAGCAGCTTAACCCAGGGTGGCACTGAAGCTTTCTTT | CASSLTQGGTEAFF
TRBJ1-1 | TRBV7-3 | . | many | TGTGCCAGCAGCCCCCGGGAGAACACTGAAGCTTTCTTT | CASSPRENTEAFF
TRBJ2-1 | TRBV6-5 | . | few | TGTGCCAGCAGTCAACCCCCACGCAATGAGCAGTTCTTC | CASSQPPRNEQFF
TRBJ2-1 | TRBV4-2 | . | many | TGTGCCAGCAGCCAAGGCCTAGACTCCTACAATGAGCAGTTCTTC | CASSQGLDSYNEQFF
TRBJ2-2 | TRBV27 | TRBD2 | many | TGTGCCAGCAGTACCACACTAGCGCCCGGGGAGCTGTTTTTT | CASSTTLAPGELFF
TRBJ2-7 | TRBV5-1 | TRBD2 | few | TGCGCCAGCAGCCTGGACCTAGCGGGAGGGCCCTTCGAGCAGTACTTC | CASSLDLAGGPFEQYF
TRBJ2-1 | TRBV6-5 | TRBD2 | . | TGTGCCAGCAGTTACAATCTAGCGGGAAATAATGAGCAGTTCTTC | CASSYNLAGNNEQFF
TRBJ1-2 | TRBV7-9 | . | many | TGTGCCAGCACCTACGGCAGCTATGGCTACACCTTC | CASTYGSYGYTF
TRBJ2-3 | TRBV24-1 | TRBD1 | many | TGTGCCACCAGTGACGACAGGGAAGGAGGCACAGATACGCAGTATTTT | CATSDDREGGTDTQYF
TRBJ1-1 | TRBV6-6 | TRBD1 | medium-sized | TGTGCCAGCAGTCTAACCGGGACAGCGAACACTGAAGCTTTCTTT | CASSLTGTANTEAFF
TRBJ2-7 | TRBV4-1 | . | many | TGCGCCAGCAGCCATCCGGGACTTCGGAGCGGAGGACGCTCCTACGAGCAGTACTTC | CASSHPGLRSGGRSYEQYF
TRBJ2-7 | TRBV24-1 | TRBD1 | many | TGTGCCACTGCACCGGGACAGGGGGGGGAAAACTACGAGCAGTACTTC | CATAPGQGGENYEQYF
TRBJ1-2 | TRBV19 | . | . | TGTGCCAGTAGTATGAACACAGTCTATGGCTACACCTTC | CASSMNTVYGYTF
TRBJ2-1 | TRBV20-1 | . | many | TGCAGTGCTAGAGATCGACCAAGCTCCTACAATGAGCAGTTCTTC | CSARDRPSSYNEQFF
TRBJ1-1 | TRBV12-3/TRBV12-4 | . | . | TGTGCCAGCAGTTTAGATATGAGGAAGGCTTTCTTT | CASSLDMRKAFF
TRBJ2-2 | TRBV7-8 | . | few | TGTGCCAGCAGCACAATCTCACGGCAGGGAGCCGGGGAGCTGTTTTTT | CASSTISRQGAGELFF
TRBJ2-2 | TRBV7-6 | TRBD2 | many | TGTGCCAGCAGCTACGGGACTAGCGGGAGGGCCAACACCGGGGAGCTGTTTTTT | CASSYGTSGRANTGELFF
TRBJ2-5 | TRBV6-2/TRBV6-3 | . | few | TGTGCCAGCGCCCACCCGGAGACCCAGTACTTC | CASAHPETQYF
TRBJ1-1 | TRBV6-1 | TRBD1 | . | TGTGCCAGCAGGGTAGGGACAGCCTCTGCGACTGAAGCTTTCTTT | CASRVGTASATEAFF
TRBJ2-5 | TRBV7-2 | TRBD2 | many | TGTGCCAGCAGCTTGCTAGCGGGAACTTTTCAAGAGACCCAGTACTTC | CASSLLAGTFQETQYF
TRBJ1-6 | TRBV2 | . | few | TGTGCCAGCAGTGAAGAGGGACTCAGTAATTCACCCCTCCACTTT | CASSEEGLSNSPLHF
TRBJ2-6 | TRBV5-1 | TRBD1 | many | TGCGCCAGCAGCTACACCGGGACAGGCTTCTCTGGGGCCAACGTCCTGACTTTC | CASSYTGTGFSGANVLTF
TRBJ2-7 | TRBV6-2/TRBV6-3 | . | few | TGTGCCAGCAGTTACGGAGTTATTGGTCCTAGAGAGCAGTACTTC | CASSYGVIGPREQYF
TRBJ2-1 | TRBV5-8 | TRBD2 | many | TGTGCCAGCAGCCCACGGCTAGCGGGAGGTTTTGAGCAGTTCTTC | CASSPRLAGGFEQFF
TRBJ2-3 | TRBV28 | . | many | TGTGCCAGCAGTGCCGCGGGGAGGTGGACAGATACGCAGTATTTT | CASSAAGRWTDTQYF
TRBJ2-7 | TRBV28 | . | many | TGTGCCAGCATGAGGGGGGGCTACGAGCAGTACTTC | CASMRGGYEQYF
TRBJ2-1 | TRBV10-3 | . | many | TGTGCCATCAGTGTGCCAGCGGGCGGCAATGAGCAGTTCTTC | CAISVPAGGNEQFF
TRBJ1-3 | TRBV20-1 | TRBD1 | many | TGCAGTGCTTACAAATCGACAGGGCGGTGGGGAAACACCATATATTTT | CSAYKSTGRWGNTIYF
TRBJ2-3 | TRBV20-1 | TRBD2 | few | TGCAGTGCGGAAACTAGCGGACGCACAGATACGCAGTATTTT | CSAETSGRTDTQYF
TRBJ2-1 | TRBV5-5 | . | many | TGTGCCAGCAGCCCTGACACCGTCTCCTACAATGAGCAGTTCTTC | CASSPDTVSYNEQFF
TRBJ2-1 | TRBV15 | . | few | TGTGCCACCAGCAGAGATCCTGGGACCTACAATGAGCAGTTCTTC | CATSRDPGTYNEQFF
TRBJ2-3 | TRBV6-1 | . | many | TGTGCCAGCAGTGAAGCGGGCGCGGCAGATACGCAGTATTTT | CASSEAGAADTQYF
TRBJ2-1 | TRBV29-1 | . | medium-sized | TGCAGCGTTACTTCTCGGAAAACTGGGGGGAATGAGCAGTTCTTC | CSVTSRKTGGNEQFF
TRBJ2-2 | TRBV19 | . | many | TGTGCCAGTAGTATAGCAGGGACCGGGGAGCTGTTTTTT | CASSIAGTGELFF
TRBJ1-5 | TRBV10-3 | . | medium-sized | TGTGCCATCAGTGAGTCGCGGCCGGCGGAGCAGCATTTT | CAISESRPAEQHF
TRBJ2-2 | TRBV28 | . | many | TGTGCCAGCAGTTTCAAGAAGGGAAAGAACACCGGGGAGCTGTTTTTT | CASSFKKGKNTGELFF